The clone carrying this T cell receptor beta chain was observed a handful of times. Its antigen remains unknown. V lost 6 bases and J 0 bases, leaving 12 bases between the germline ends. Per the germline V gene, CDR1 is DFQATT and CDR2 is SNEGSKA (reference sequence). The CDR3 sequence is 14 residues long. The sample originates from a study of T-cell reconstitution after alpha-beta-depleted transplantation in children. Unique molecular identifiers were incorporated during preparation of the TCRbeta library. In TCRdb, the PCR reads were re-called with MiXCR into one record per CDR3 protein. The repertoire holds about a million distinct CDR3 sequences, roughly 29% seen once, with approximately 30% in the top ten. Broader study findings: Several hundred expanded graft clones reportedly were the source of alpha-beta T cells about two months after transplant. Recipient T cells and thymic progenitors that survived were the source of the high TCRbeta diversity seen at day 60 in some patients. Hyperexpanded clones declined; after one year, newly produced T cells mostly supplied diversity.

The source material was PBMCs, mostly from graft donor cells, sampled 360 days after TCRalphabeta/CD19-depleted stem cell transplant. This sequence was found in a boy less than two years old who had a stem cell transplant for SCID, so the T cells may come from the graft donor. This chain uses TRBV20-1 with TRBJ2-1; D is unclear. The CDR3 coding sequence is TGCAGTGCAAGACTGGATAGCTCCTACAATGAGCAGTTCTTC. Residues: CSARLDSSYNEQFF.